This note documents a single T cell receptor (beta chain) sequence. Its target is unknown. Looked up from germline, CDR1 is SGHAT and CDR2 is FQNNGV. CDR3 length equals 15 residues. Trimming removed 5 bases from V and 7 bases from J, with 17 bases in between. The source of the sample is a study of OX40 agonist ivuxolimab in advanced cancers. Looking at the study overall: Three individuals attained partial responses, comprising one hepatocellular carcinoma case and two cutaneous melanoma cases.

Produced via immunoSEQ multiplex PCR; TCRdb's table is partial and in-frame only. This table has around 65,000 clones, approximately 91% appearing once. General study results and limits: Expanded clones belonging to CD8+ T cells outnumbered, on average, those of CD4+. In the 0.1-3.0 mg/kg groups, partial responders showed among the lowest expansion.

Drawing of blood for sampling happened at baseline, at cycle 4 day 1, and at cycle 7 day 1. This specimen was CD4+ or CD8+ T cells sorted from blood, taken in a trial of the OX40 agonist ivuxolimab. This chain joins TRBV11-2 and TRBJ2-2, with a weak D call TRBD1 (6 bases). The TCR comes from an adult with an advanced solid tumor such as melanoma, head and neck, liver or kidney cancer. The CDR3 is CASSRPGVDVGELFF. DNA for the CDR3: TGTGCCAGCAGCCGTCCAGGGGTTGATGTCGGGGAGCTGTTTTTT.